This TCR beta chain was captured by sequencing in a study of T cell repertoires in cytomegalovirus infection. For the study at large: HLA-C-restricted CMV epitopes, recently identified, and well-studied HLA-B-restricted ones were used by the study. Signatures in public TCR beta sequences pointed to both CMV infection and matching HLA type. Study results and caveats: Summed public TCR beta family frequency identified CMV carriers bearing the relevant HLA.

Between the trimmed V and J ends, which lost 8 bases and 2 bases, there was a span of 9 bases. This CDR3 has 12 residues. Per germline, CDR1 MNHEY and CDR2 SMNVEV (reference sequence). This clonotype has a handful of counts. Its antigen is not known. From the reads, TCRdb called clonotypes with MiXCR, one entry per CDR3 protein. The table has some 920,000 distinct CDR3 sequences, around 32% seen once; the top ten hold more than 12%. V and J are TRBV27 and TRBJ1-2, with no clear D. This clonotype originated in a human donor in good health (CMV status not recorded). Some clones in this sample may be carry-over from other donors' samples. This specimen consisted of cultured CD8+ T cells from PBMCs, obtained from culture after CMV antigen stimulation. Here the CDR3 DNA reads TGTGCCAGCGGACGGCGGAACTATGGCTACACCTTC. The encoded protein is CASGRRNYGYTF.